The T cell receptor beta chain under discussion was sequenced for a study of blood T cells in healthy people across ages. The second PCR ran roughly 6 to 12 cycles with a sample-barcoded 5' primer and J-beta primers. A single record per CDR3 protein comes from TCRdb applying MiXCR to the 5' RACE reads. The data hold more than 600,000 distinct CDR3 sequences, with just under 25% observed a single time. Looked up from germline, CDR1 is MNHEY and CDR2 is SVGAGI. The V and J ends lost 2 bases and 3 bases respectively, with 9 bases between them. This CDR3 has 14 amino acids. Another study also made use of these data, one on T cells of mothers and their children.

The sequenced sample consisted of blood. The TCR was taken from a boy aged 5-17 years in good health. V and J are TRBV6-5 and TRBJ2-3; maybe TRBD2 (5 bases). CDR3 region: CASSYGRDTDTQYF. CDR3 sequence (DNA): TGTGCCAGCAGTTACGGCCGGGATACAGATACGCAGTATTTT.